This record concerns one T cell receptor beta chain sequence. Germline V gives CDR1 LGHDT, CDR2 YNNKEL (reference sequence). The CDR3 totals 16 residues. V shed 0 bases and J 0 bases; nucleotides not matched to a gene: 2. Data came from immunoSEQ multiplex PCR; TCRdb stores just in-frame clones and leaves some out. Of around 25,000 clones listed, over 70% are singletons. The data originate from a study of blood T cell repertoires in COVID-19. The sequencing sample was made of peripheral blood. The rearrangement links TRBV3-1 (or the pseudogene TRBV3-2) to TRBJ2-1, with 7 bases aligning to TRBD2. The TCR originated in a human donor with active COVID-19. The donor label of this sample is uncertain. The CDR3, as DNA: TGTGCCAGCAGCCAAGATGGGGGGGGCTCCTACAATGAGCAGTTCTTC. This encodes CASSQDGGGSYNEQFF.